This is a list of T cell receptor beta chains from one sample in a study of control samples from healthy donors and cancer patients. Generated by immunoSEQ multiplex PCR, the TCRdb table keeps only in-frame clones and is missing some. The sample includes some 150,000 clones, 91% of them seen just once. The sample consisted of blood. The receptor set was obtained from a man aged 18 to 29 in good health. Each CDR3 is given with its conserved first and last residue. Fields, in order: J gene, V gene, CDR3 protein.

TRBJ1-2 | TRBV7-9 | CASTLMAGIYTF
TRBJ2-6 | TRBV5-3 | CARSLGTGAGANVLTF
TRBJ2-3 | TRBV24-1 | CATSDSDTDTQYF
TRBJ2-1 | TRBV5-4 | CASNLGSGDYNEQFF
TRBJ1-2 | TRBV15 | CATSRGGSASRGEDTF
TRBJ2-5 | TRBV10-3 | CAISSTDRNQETQYF
TRBJ1-2 | TRBV6-5 | CASSEGANYGYTF
TRBJ2-1 | TRBV4-2 | CASSQTDSSYNEQFF
TRBJ2-5 | TRBV28 | CASSQLETQYF
TRBJ2-1 | TRBV4-2 | CASSQEYGDLNEQFF
TRBJ1-5 | TRBV28 | CASSYRGEGNQPQHF
TRBJ2-7 | TRBV6-1 | CASSEGLAGGYEQYF
TRBJ1-2 | TRBV6-5 | CASSLDGNYGYTF
TRBJ1-1 | TRBV19 | CASSIIGDTNTEAFF
TRBJ1-2 | TRBV29-1 | CSVGSRGYTF
TRBJ1-3 | TRBV5-1 | CASSRDGSGNTIYF
TRBJ1-1 | TRBV15 | CATSRAWGNTEAFF
TRBJ1-5 | TRBV4-1 | CASSQEGTGGDQPQHF
TRBJ2-7 | TRBV5-1 | CASSLAGDLYEQYF
TRBJ1-4 | TRBV19 | CASSSQGATNEKLFF
TRBJ1-6 | TRBV19 | CASSERSYFLYNSPLHF
TRBJ1-4 | TRBV19 | CASSGERTGTNEKLFF
TRBJ1-2 | TRBV3-1/TRBV3-2 | CASSQLYGYTF
TRBJ2-5 | TRBV2 | CASSEAWGGQTQYF
TRBJ1-2 | TRBV7-9 | CASSLVVREPYGYTF
TRBJ2-2 | TRBV3-1/TRBV3-2 | CASSRSGSGPGELFF
TRBJ1-4 | TRBV6-5 | CASHRVGGVGEKLFF
TRBJ1-2 | TRBV6-2/TRBV6-3 | CASSYDTIIANYGYTF
TRBJ2-7 | TRBV5-1 | CASSLTPGQGSSYEQYF
TRBJ1-5 | TRBV7-2 | CASSQGYQPQHF
TRBJ2-5 | TRBV7-7 | CASSSSGGLYQETQYF
TRBJ2-7 | TRBV2 | CASHLLAVSYEQYF
TRBJ1-5 | TRBV6-5 | CASSYSPLNQPQHF
TRBJ2-2 | TRBV4-3 | CASSHSPTGSTGELFF
TRBJ1-1 | TRBV5-6 | CASSLRGLNTEAFF
TRBJ1-2 | TRBV5-1 | CASSFQQGDGYTF
TRBJ1-1 | TRBV4-3 | CASSQDRGADTEAFF
TRBJ2-7 | TRBV19 | CASSPQRGLIYEQYF
TRBJ2-2 | TRBV6-2/TRBV6-3 | CASSYSASGDYTGELFF
TRBJ1-2 | TRBV18 | CASSPDRQMNGYTF
TRBJ1-1 | TRBV9 | CASSVEGGYTEAFF
TRBJ1-2 | TRBV5-4 | CASSLTKAYGYTF
TRBJ2-1 | TRBV7-2 | CASSPSLAGSYNEQFF
TRBJ2-1 | TRBV5-8 | CASSFSGRPYNEQFF
TRBJ1-2 | TRBV27 | CASSYTGYYGYTF